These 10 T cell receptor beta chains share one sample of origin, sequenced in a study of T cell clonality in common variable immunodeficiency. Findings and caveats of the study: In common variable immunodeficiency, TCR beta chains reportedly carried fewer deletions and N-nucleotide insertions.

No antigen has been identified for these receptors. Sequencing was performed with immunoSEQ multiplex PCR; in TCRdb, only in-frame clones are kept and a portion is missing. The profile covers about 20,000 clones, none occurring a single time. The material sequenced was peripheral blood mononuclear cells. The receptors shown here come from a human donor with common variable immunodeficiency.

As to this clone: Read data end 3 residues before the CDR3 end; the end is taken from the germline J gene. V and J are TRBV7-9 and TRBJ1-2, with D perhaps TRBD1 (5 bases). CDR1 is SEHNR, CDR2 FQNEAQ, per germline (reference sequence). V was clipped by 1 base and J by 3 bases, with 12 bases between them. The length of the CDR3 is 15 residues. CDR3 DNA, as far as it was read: TGTGCCAGCAGCTTAGGGGTAGGGGACTACTATGGC. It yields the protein CASSLGVGDYYG. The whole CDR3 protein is CASSLGVGDYYGYTF.

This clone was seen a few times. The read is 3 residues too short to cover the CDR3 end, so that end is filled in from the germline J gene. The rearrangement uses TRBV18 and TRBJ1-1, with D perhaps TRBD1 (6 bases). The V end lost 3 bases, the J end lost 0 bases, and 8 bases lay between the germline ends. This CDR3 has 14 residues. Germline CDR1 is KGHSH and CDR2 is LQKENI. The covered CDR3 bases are TGTGCCAGCTCACCGGACAGATTGAACACTGAA. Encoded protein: CASSPDRLNTE. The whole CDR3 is CASSPDRLNTEAFF. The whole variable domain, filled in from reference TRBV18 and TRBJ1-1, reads NAGVMQNPRHLVRRRGQEARLRCSPMKGHSHVYWYRQLPEEGLKFMVYLQKENIIDESGMPKERFSAEFPKEGPSILRIQQVVRGDSAAYFCASSPDRLNTEAFFGQGTRLTVV.

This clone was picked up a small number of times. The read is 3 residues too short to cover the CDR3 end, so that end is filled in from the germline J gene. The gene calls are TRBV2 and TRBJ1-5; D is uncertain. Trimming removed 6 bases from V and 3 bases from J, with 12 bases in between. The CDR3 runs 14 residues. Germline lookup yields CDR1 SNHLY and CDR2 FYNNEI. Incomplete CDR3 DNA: TGTGCCAGCAGGGAGGTACAGTCCAATCAGCCC. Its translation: CASREVQSNQP. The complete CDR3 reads CASREVQSNQPQHF.

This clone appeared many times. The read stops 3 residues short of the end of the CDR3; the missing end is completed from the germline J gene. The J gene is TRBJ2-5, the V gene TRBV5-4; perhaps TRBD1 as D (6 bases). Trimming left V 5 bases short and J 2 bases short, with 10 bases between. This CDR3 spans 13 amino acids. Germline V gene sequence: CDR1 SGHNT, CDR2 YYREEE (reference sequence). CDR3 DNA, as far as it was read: TGTGCCAGCAGTTTAGGGACACAAGAGACC. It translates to CASSLGTQET. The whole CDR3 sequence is CASSLGTQETQYF.

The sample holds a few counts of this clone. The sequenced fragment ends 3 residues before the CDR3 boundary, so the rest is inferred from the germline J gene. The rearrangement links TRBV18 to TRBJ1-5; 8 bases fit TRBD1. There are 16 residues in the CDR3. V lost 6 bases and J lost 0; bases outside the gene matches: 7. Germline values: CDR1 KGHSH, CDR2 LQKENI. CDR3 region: CASSQGDRSSNQPQHF. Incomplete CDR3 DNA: TGTGCCAGCTCCCAAGGGGACAGGAGTAGCAATCAGCCC.

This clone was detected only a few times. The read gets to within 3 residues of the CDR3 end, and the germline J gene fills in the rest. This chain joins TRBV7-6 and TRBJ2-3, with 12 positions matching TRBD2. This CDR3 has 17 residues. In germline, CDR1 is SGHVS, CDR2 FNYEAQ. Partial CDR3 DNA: TGTGCCAGCAGTCGGGGGTCTAGCGGGGGGGCTTCCTCCTCG. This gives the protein CASSRGSSGGASSS. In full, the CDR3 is CASSRGSSGGASSSQYF.

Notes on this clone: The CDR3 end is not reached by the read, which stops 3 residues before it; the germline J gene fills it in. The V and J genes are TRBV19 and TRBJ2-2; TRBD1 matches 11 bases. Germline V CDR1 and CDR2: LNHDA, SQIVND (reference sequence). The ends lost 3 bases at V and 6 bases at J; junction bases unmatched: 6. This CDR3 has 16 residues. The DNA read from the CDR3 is TGTGCCAGTAGTATGATGGACAGGGGGCCCTCCGGGGAG. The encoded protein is CASSMMDRGPSGE. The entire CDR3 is CASSMMDRGPSGELFF.

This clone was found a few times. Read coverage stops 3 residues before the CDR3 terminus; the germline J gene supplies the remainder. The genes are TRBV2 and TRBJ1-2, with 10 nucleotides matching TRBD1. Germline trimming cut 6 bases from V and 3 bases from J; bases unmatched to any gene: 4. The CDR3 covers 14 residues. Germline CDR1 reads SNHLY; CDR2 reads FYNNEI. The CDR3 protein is CASSKGQGDYGYTF. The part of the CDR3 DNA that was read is TGTGCCAGCAGCAAAGGACAGGGGGACTATGGC.

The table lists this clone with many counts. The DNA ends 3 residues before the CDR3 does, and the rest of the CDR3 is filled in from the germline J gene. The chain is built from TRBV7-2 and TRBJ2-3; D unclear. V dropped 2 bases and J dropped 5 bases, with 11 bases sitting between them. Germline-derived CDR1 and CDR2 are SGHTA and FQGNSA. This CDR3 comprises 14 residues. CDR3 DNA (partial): TGTGCCAGCAGCTTAACCTTACGAGGAGATACG. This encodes CASSLTLRGDT. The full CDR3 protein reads CASSLTLRGDTQYF.

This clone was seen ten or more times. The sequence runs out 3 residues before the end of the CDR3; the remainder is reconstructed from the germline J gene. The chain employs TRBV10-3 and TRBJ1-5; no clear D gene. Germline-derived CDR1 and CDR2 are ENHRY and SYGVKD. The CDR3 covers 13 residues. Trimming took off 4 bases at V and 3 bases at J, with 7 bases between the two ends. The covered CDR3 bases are TGTGCCATCAGTGCAGTGGTCAATCAGCCC. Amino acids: CAISAVVNQP. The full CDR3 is CAISAVVNQPQHF.